Following are 5 T cell receptor beta chains from one sample sequenced in a study of T-cell memory formation after mild COVID-19. TCRdb ran MiXCR on the 5' RACE reads and lists one entry per CDR3 protein. This table holds 150,000 to 200,000 distinct CDR3 sequences, around a tenth found once. The sequencing input was PBMCs or a T cell subset sorted from them (not recorded which). All receptors come from a man between 18 and 35 years old who had mild COVID-19 (a few samples of this study predate the infection). Cell type and time point are not known.

This clonotype showed up many times. The gene calls are TRBV5-5 and TRBJ2-1; D gene unclear. CDR3 size: 15 residues. Germline loops: CDR1 SGHKS, CDR2 YYEKEE (reference sequence). Trimming took 0 bases from V and 0 from J, leaving 7 bases between them. For the CDR3, the DNA is TGTGCCAGCAGCTTGGCAGTGAGCTCCTACAATGAGCAGTTCTTC. Its translation: CASSLAVSSYNEQFF. The variable domain in full, completed from reference TRBV5-5 and TRBJ2-1, reads DAGVTQSPTHLIKTRGQQVTLRCSPISGHKSVSWYQQVLGQGPQFIFQYYEKEERGRGNFPDRFSARQFPNYSSELNVNALLLGDSALYLCASSLAVSSYNEQFFGPGTRLTVL.

This clonotype has a count of ten or more. The junction departs from the called germline gene at one end, perhaps through a read error. The rearrangement links TRBV29-1 to TRBJ2-2, with D maybe TRBD1 (5 bases). The CDR3 is 14 residues long. Looked up from germline, CDR1 is SQVTM and CDR2 is ANQGSEA. CDR3 region: CSVGSPGNAGELFF. CDR3 DNA: TGCAGCGTGGGGTCACCAGGGAACGCCGGGGAGCTGTTTTTT.

The chain joins TRBV9 to TRBJ2-6; D might be TRBD1 (6 bases). Deletions cut 5 bases from V and 5 bases from J, with 11 bases between. CDR1 is SGDLS and CDR2 is YYNGEE in the germline V gene. The CDR3 contains 14 residues. The CDR3 protein is CASRATGWANVLTF. CDR3 DNA sequence: TGTGCCAGCAGAGCTACAGGGTGGGCCAACGTCCTGACTTTC.

This clonotype was recorded many times. The gene calls are TRBV7-2 and TRBJ1-2, with D possibly being TRBD1 (6 bases). Germline assignment: CDR1 SGHTA and CDR2 FQGNSA. Trimming stripped 1 base from V and 2 bases from J, with 17 bases between. CDR3 size: 17 residues. CDR3 in amino acids: CASSLVGGGDTNYGYTF. The CDR3 DNA sequence: TGTGCCAGCAGCTTAGTGGGAGGAGGGGACACAAACTATGGCTACACCTTC.

This clonotype was found a few times. The chain links TRBV5-1 to TRBJ2-6, with D possibly matching TRBD2 (6 bases). V was shortened by 4 bases and J by 0 bases, with 11 bases between the two germline ends. Germline loops: CDR1 SGHRS, CDR2 YFSETQ. The CDR3 loop spans 16 amino acids. CDR3 DNA: TGCGCCAGCAGCCCGGGACTCCACTCTGGGGCCAACGTCCTGACTTTC. It is translated as CASSPGLHSGANVLTF.